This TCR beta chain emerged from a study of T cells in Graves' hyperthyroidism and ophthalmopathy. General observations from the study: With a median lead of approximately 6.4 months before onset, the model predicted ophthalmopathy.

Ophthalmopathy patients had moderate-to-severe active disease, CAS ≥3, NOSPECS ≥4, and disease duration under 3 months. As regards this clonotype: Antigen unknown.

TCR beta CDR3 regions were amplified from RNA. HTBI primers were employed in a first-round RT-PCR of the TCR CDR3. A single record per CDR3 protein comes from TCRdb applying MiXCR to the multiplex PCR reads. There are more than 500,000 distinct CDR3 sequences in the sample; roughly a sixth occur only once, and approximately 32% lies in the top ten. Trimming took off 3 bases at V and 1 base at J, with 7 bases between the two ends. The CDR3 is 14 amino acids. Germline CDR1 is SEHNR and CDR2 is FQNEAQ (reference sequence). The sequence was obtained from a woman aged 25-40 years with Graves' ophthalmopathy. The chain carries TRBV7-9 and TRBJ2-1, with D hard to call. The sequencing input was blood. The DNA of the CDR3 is TGTGCCAGCAGCTTGACACTGTCCTACAATGAGCAGTTCTTC. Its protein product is CASSLTLSYNEQFF.